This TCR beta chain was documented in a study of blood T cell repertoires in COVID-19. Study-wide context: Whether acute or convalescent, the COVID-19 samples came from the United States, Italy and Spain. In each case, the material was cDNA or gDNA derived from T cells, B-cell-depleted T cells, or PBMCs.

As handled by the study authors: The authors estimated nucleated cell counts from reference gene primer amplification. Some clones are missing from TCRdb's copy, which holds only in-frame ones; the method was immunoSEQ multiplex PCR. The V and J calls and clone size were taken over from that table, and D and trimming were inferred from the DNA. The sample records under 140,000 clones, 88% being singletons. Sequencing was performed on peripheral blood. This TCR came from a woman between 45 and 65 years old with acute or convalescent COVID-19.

In nucleotides, the CDR3 is TGTGCCAGCTGGGGGAGGGGGACGGAAAATCAAAGAGCCAAAAACATTCAGTACTTC. It codes for CASWGRGTENQRAKNIQYF. The genes are TRBV6-4 and TRBJ2-4, with D possibly being TRBD2 (7 bases). Germline CDR1 and CDR2: MRHNA and SNTAGT. There are 19 residues in the CDR3. The V and J ends lost 8 bases and 0 bases respectively, with 26 bases between them.